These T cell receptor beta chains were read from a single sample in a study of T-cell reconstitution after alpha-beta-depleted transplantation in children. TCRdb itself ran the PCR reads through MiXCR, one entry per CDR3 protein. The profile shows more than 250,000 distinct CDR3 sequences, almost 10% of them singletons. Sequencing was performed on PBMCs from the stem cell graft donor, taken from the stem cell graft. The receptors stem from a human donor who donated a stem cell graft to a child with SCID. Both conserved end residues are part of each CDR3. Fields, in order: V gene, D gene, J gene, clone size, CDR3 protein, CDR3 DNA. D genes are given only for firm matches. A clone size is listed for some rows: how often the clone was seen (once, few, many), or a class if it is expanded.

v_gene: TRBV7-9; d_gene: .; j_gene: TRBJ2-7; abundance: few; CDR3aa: CASSLASGYHEQYF; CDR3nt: TGTGCCAGCAGCTTAGCGTCCGGGTACCACGAGCAGTACTTC
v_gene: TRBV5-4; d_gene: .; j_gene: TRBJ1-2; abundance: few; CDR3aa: CASSPGNNYGYTF; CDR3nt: TGTGCCAGCAGCCCAGGGAATAACTATGGCTACACCTTC
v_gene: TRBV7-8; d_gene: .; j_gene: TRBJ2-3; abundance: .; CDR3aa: CASSRARTDTQYF; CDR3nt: TGTGCCAGCAGCCGTGCTAGGACAGATACGCAGTATTTT
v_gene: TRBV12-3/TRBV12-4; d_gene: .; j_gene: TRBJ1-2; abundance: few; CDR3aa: CASRAQGNYGYTF; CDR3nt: TGTGCCAGCAGGGCACAGGGCAACTATGGCTACACCTTC
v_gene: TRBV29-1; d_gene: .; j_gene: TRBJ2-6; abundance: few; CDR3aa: CSVAVSGANVLTF; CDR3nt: TGCAGCGTCGCCGTTTCCGGGGCCAACGTCCTGACTTTC
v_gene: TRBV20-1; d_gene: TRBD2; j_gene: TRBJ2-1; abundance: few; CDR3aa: CSATGRSGGFSSSYNEQFF; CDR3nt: TGCAGTGCTACAGGACGTAGCGGGGGCTTCTCCAGCTCCTACAATGAGCAGTTCTTC
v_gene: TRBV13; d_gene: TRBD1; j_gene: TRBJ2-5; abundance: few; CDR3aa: CASSLRTGQETQYF; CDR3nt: TGTGCCAGCAGCTTGAGGACAGGTCAAGAGACCCAGTACTTC
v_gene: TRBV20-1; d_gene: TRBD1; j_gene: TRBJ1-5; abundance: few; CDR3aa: CSATRTGSSNQPQHF; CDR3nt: TGCAGTGCTACCAGGACAGGGTCGAGCAATCAGCCCCAGCATTTT
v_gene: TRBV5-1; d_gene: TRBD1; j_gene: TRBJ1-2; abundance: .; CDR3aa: CASSFRGLDGYTF; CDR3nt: TGCGCCAGCAGCTTCAGGGGGCTCGATGGCTACACCTTC
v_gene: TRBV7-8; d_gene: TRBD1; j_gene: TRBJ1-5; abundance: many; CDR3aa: CASSLEGASGFSNQPQHF; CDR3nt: TGTGCCAGCAGCTTAGAGGGGGCATCGGGATTTAGCAATCAGCCCCAGCATTTT
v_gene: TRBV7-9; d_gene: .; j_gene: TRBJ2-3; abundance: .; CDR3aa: CASSLKQVTDTQYF; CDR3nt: TGTGCCAGCAGCTTAAAACAGGTCACAGATACGCAGTATTTT
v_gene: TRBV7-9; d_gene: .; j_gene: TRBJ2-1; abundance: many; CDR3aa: CASSLGLRNEQFF; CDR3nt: TGTGCCAGCAGCTTAGGGCTAAGGAATGAGCAGTTCTTC
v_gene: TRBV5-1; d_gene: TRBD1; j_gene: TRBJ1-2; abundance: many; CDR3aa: CASSLDTTGGRGGYTF; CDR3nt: TGCGCCAGCAGCTTGGATACGACAGGGGGCAGAGGCGGCTACACCTTC
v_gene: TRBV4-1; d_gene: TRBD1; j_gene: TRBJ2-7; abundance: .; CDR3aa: CASSNTQGSSYEQYF; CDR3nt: TGCGCCAGCAGCAATACACAGGGGTCCTCCTACGAGCAGTACTTC
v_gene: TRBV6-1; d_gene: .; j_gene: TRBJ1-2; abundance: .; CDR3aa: CASSLLGDYGYTF; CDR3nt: TGTGCCAGCAGCCTCCTGGGAGACTATGGCTACACCTTC
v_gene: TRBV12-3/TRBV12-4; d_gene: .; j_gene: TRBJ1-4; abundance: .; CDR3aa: CTSSRTDEKLFF; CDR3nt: TGTACCAGCAGCCGGACGGATGAAAAACTGTTTTTT
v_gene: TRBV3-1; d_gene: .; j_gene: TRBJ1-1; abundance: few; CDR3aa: CASSLSVGLAFF; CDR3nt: TGTGCCAGCAGTCTATCCGTGGGGTTAGCTTTCTTT
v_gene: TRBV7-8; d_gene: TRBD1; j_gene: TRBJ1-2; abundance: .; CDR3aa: CASSLDDRGIDYGYTF; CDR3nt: TGTGCCAGCAGCTTAGACGACAGGGGGATAGACTATGGCTACACCTTC
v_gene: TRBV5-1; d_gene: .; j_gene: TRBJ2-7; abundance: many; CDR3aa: CASSLDGYEQYF; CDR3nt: TGCGCCAGCAGCTTGGACGGCTACGAGCAGTACTTC
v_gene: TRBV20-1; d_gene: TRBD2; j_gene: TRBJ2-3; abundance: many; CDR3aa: CSARQRGGLADTQYF; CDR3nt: TGCAGTGCTAGACAGCGGGGGGGCCTGGCAGATACGCAGTATTTT
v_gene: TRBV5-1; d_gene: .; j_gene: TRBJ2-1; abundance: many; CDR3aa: CASSLGGKGDEQFF; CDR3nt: TGCGCCAGCAGCTTGGGAGGGAAGGGCGATGAGCAGTTCTTC
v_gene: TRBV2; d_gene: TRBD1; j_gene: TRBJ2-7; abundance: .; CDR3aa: CASISGTGKHEQYF; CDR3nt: TGTGCCAGCATATCCGGGACAGGGAAACACGAGCAGTACTTC
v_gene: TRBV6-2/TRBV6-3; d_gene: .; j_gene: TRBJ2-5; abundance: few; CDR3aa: CASGITGRETQYF; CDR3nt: TGTGCCAGCGGGATCACAGGGAGAGAGACCCAGTACTTC
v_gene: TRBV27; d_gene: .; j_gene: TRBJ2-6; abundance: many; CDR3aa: CASSYIPSGANVLTF; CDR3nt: TGTGCCAGCAGTTATATCCCCTCTGGGGCCAACGTCCTGACTTTC
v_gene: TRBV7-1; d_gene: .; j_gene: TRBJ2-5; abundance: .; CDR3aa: CASTMWPGETQYF; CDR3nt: TGTGCCAGCACCATGTGGCCGGGGGAGACCCAGTACTTC
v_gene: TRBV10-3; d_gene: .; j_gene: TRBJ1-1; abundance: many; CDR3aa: CATREPNTEAFF; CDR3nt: TGTGCCACCCGGGAACCGAACACTGAAGCTTTCTTT
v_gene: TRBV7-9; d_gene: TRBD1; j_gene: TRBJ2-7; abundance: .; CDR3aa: CASSSSRGLYEQYF; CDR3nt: TGTGCCAGCAGCTCGTCCAGGGGGCTCTACGAGCAGTACTTC
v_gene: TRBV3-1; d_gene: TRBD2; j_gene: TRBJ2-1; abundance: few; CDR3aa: CASSQELSLAGVYNEQFF; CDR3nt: TGTGCCAGCAGCCAAGAGTTGTCGCTAGCGGGGGTCTACAATGAGCAGTTCTTC
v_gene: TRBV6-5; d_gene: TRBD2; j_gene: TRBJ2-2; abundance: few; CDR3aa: CASSYSLAGSGDLFF; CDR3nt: TGTGCCAGCAGTTACTCTCTAGCGGGGTCCGGGGACCTGTTTTTT
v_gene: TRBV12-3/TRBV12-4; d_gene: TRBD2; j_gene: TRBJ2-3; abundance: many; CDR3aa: CASSFGGGAQDTQYF; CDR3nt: TGTGCCAGCAGTTTTGGCGGGGGGGCCCAAGATACGCAGTATTTT
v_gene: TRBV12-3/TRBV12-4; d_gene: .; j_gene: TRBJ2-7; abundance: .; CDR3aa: CASSLRVLEQYF; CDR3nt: TGTGCCAGCAGTTTACGGGTCCTCGAGCAGTACTTC
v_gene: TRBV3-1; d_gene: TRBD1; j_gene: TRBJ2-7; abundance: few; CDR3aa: CASSHFRDRGDEQYF; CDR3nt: TGTGCCAGCAGCCATTTCCGGGACAGGGGAGACGAGCAGTACTTC
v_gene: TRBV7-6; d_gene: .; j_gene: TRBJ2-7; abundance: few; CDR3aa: CASSLVSGDEQYF; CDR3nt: TGTGCCAGCAGCTTAGTGTCAGGGGACGAGCAGTACTTC
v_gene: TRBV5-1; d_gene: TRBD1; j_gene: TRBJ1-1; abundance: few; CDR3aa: CASSADRAGEAFF; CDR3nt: TGCGCCAGCAGCGCAGACAGGGCGGGTGAAGCTTTCTTT
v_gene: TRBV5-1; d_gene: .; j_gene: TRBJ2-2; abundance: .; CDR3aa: CASSFKTGPNTGELFF; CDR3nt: TGCGCCAGCAGCTTTAAGACAGGACCGAACACCGGGGAGCTGTTTTTT
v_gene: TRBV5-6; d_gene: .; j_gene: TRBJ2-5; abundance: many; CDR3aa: CASSLQGSETQYF; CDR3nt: TGTGCCAGCAGCCTCCAGGGAAGTGAGACCCAGTACTTC
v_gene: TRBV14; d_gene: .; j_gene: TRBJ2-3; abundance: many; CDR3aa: CASSQERGPRGDTQYF; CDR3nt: TGTGCCAGCAGCCAAGAACGGGGACCCCGTGGAGATACGCAGTATTTT
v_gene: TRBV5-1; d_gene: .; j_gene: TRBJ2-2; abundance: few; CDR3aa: CVCYGGPANTGELFF; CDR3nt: TGCGTCTGTTATGGGGGGCCTGCGAACACCGGGGAGCTGTTTTTT
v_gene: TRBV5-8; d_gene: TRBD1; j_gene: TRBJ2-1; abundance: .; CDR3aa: CASSLGGQNYNEQFF; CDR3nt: TGTGCCAGCAGCTTGGGGGGACAGAATTACAATGAGCAGTTCTTC
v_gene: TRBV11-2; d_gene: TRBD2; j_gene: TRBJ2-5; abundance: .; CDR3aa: CASSSGLAGGWYQETQYF; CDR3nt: TGTGCCAGCAGCTCGGGACTAGCGGGGGGCTGGTACCAAGAGACCCAGTACTTC
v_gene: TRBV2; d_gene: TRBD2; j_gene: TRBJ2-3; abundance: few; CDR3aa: CASGFSGTSGGATDTQYF; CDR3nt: TGTGCCAGCGGATTTTCCGGGACTAGCGGGGGGGCCACAGATACGCAGTATTTT
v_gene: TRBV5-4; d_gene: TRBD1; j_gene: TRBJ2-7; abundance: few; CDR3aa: CASSFGPGGSYEQYF; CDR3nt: TGTGCCAGCAGCTTTGGGCCAGGGGGCTCCTACGAGCAGTACTTC
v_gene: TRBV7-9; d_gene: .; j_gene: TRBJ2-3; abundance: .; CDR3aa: CASSSSRDPALDTQYF; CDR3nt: TGTGCCAGCAGCTCAAGCCGGGACCCGGCATTGGATACGCAGTATTTT
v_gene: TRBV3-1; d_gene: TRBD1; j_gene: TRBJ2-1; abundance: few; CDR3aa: CASRDWDSSYNEQFF; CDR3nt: TGTGCCAGCAGGGACTGGGACAGCTCCTACAATGAGCAGTTCTTC
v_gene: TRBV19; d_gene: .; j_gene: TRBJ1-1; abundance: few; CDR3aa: CASSQAWPEAFF; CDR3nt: TGTGCCAGTAGCCAAGCTTGGCCTGAAGCTTTCTTT
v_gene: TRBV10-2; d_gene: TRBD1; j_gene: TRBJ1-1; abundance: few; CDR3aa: CASSVQGADTEAFF; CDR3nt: TGCGCCAGCAGTGTGCAGGGGGCGGACACTGAAGCTTTCTTT
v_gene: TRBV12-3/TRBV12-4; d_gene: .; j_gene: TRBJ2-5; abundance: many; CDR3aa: CASTRRLGGKTQYF; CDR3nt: TGTGCCAGCACTCGCCGCCTGGGGGGAAAGACCCAGTACTTC
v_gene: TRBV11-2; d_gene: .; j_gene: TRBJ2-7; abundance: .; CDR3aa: CPSSPPGVGFTYEQYF; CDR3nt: TGTCCCAGCAGCCCCCCTGGGGTGGGGTTCACCTACGAGCAGTACTTC